This TCR beta chain was captured in a study of CD8 T cells in Susac syndrome. Findings and limits, study-wide: Only a relatively small number of individuals were included in the TCR sequencing and HLA analysis.

With regard to this clonotype: Its matching antigen is unknown.

The T cells that were sequenced for TCR beta were CD8+ and CD4+ cells from blood. FACS was used to enrich TEMRA cells, whereas the CD8+ and CD4+ T cells were obtained by negative isolation. An amount of RNA that ranged from roughly 0.5 to 1 ug was reverse transcribed with random hexamers. The amplification used immunoSEQ multiplex PCR on TCR beta CDR3; it spanned 54 Vbeta and 13 Jbeta. In TCRdb, the immunoSEQ multiplex PCR reads were re-called with MiXCR into one record per CDR3 protein. Of around 280,000 distinct CDR3 sequences in the sample, approximately 84% are singletons; the top ten hold about 0.11%. The CDR3 is 14 amino acids. Germline V gene lookup returns CDR1 SGDLS and CDR2 YYNGEE. The ends were cut back, 0 bases at V and 2 bases at J, with 9 bases in the middle.

The receptor comes from a human donor with multiple sclerosis. The V gene is TRBV9, the J gene TRBJ2-7; possible D gene TRBD1, 6 bases. Sequenced: CD8+ T cells from PBMCs. CDR3 sequence: CASSVEAGAYEQYF. CDR3 sequence (DNA): TGTGCCAGCAGCGTAGAGGCAGGGGCCTACGAGCAGTACTTC.